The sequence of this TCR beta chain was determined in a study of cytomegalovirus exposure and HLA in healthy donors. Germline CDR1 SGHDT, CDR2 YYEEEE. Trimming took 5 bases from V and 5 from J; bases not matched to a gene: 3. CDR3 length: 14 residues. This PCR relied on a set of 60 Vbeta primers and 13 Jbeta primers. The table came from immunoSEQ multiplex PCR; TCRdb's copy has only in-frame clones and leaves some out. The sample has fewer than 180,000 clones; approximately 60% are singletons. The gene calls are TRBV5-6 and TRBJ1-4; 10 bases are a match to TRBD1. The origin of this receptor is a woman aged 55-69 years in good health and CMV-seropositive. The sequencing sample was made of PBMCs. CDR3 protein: CASSRDRGNEKLFF. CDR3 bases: TGTGCCAGCAGTCGGGACAGGGGAAATGAAAAACTGTTTTTT.